This TCR beta chain was observed in a study of cytomegalovirus exposure and HLA in healthy donors (dated by TCRdb to 2017 to 2019). With respect to the entire study: An earlier analysis of approximately 550 of the donors reported more than 250 Gb of sequence data and 117 million unique TCR beta sequences from 150 million to 200 million T cells. An early release covering around 630 HLA-typed donors comprised about 300 gigabases of sequencing data and 85 million to 100 million unique TCR sequences. Among the roughly 380 genotyped donors, around 81% belonged to the genetic ancestry cluster associated with self-reported Caucasian donors. The study aimed to test whether cataloging public T cell receptors could reveal signatures of past pathogen exposure. The study used immunosequencing to profile the T cell repertoires of 666 subjects and linked those repertoires to cytomegalovirus serostatus. Along with the roughly 700-subject first cohort, a separate validation cohort of 120 different subjects was used. To predict cytomegalovirus infection status, the study brought together high-throughput TCR immunosequencing, statistical association of individual TCRs with disease status, and machine learning. A later analysis re-analyzed previously published TCR beta repertoires from 660 or so donors and added high-resolution HLA genotyping to study TCR occurrence patterns. Rather than drawing on any new phenotypic data, the later analysis identified candidate immune exposures from TCR beta sequences and the way those sequences occurred across donors. To decide whether each TCR beta V gene segment behaved as functional or pseudogenic, an earlier analysis of fewer than 750 of the donors relied on high-throughput TCR beta sequencing. Donor age, sex, ethnicity and CMV serostatus were compiled alongside the repertoire data. Genome-wide SNP genotypes for about 55% of the roughly 670 donors were used in a later genetic analysis, which treated that subset as a discovery cohort. Every discovery cohort repertoire had been produced on one sequencing platform. Both class I and class II loci were covered by HLA typing, at four-digit resolution. Typing coverage differed by locus: A, B, C, DRB1 and DQB1 were typed in about 620-640 donors, DQA1 in 500 to 550, DPA1 in around 580, and DPB1 in 472. Several DR-DQ haplotypes were treated as single units for association and clustering because of strong linkage in the cohort. Across about 380 genotyped donors of the cohort, an average of roughly 200,000 unique TCR beta nucleotide sequences per donor were sequenced, and around 19% of those sequences were non-productive. Results the study describes overall, beyond this receptor: Because counts were too low, under 20 rarely observed V segments, including chromosome 9 orphons, were left out of the earlier analysis of approximately 580 of the donors. A few of the identified cytomegalovirus-associated TCR beta chains were confirmed in vitro to be specific for cytomegalovirus antigens. A later genetic analysis reported fewer N-insertions in productive TCRs among donors in an Asian-associated ancestry cluster than the roughly 650-donor mean. Because HLA typing was missing for some donors at each locus, association tests included only the typed subset. The only immune exposure information available for the cohort was CMV serostatus. A later analysis associated about 17,000 TCR beta sequences with specific HLA alleles at a false discovery rate of 0.05. In this cohort, only TCR beta chains were sequenced, and detectable features were limited by the absence of alpha or paired-chain data. Roughly uniform sequencing depth across donors was assumed in presence/absence analyses, although this assumption may not hold. Compared with equally common non-associated chains, HLA-associated TCR beta chains in a later analysis were more clonally expanded and had lower generation probabilities. A further reported finding was that TCR beta sequences accurately predicted the HLA-A and HLA-B alleles for most subjects in the first cohort. While some public TCRs were present in many individuals, most TCR sequences turned up only very rarely across donors. In a later analysis, TCR association rates were found to vary across HLA loci, with the most associated TCRs seen for DRB1 alleles and the fewest for HLA-C alleles. In a later analysis, most CMV-associated TCR beta chains were found to appear HLA-restricted, with HLA associations seemingly driven largely by CMV exposure. The authors suggested that the approach could potentially be generalized to other disease states and immunological phenotypes. The sequencing pipeline was judged likely to have produced a cluster of highly shared sequence variants as a technical artifact. According to a later analysis, parvovirus B19, influenza, CMV and Epstein-Barr virus appeared linked to several top co-occurrence clusters. Correlated functional status among segregating V segments might reflect linkage disequilibrium, but an unknown experimental factor could not be ruled out. Broadly in line with IMGT annotations, most TCR beta V segments showed up in productive rearrangements about 87% or about 30% of the time in an earlier analysis of around 550 of the donors. V-gene and J-gene trimming of TCR beta chains was associated with a missense DCLRE1C variant in a later genetic analysis, and the association was replicated in an independent cohort. Cytomegalovirus status was reported to be diagnosed by the classifier with high specificity and sensitivity in both the original and validation cohorts. Some IMGT-functional V segments, including TRBV6-2 and TRBV6-3, could not be told apart with the 87-base-pair reads, so those segments were excluded. In the study, 150 to 200 TCR beta chains were listed as associated with cytomegalovirus. When HLA alleles, especially DR and DQ, strongly co-occurred, attributing TCR associations to individual alleles was difficult.

Library generation was performed with the immunoSEQ multiplex PCR assay. For the multiplex PCR, a mixture combining 60 forward primers for TCR Vbeta segments and 13 reverse primers for TCR Jbeta segments was used. The CDR3 region of rearranged TCR beta genes was amplified from genomic DNA by a multiplex PCR assay. The Illumina HiSeq System was used to sequence the amplified TCR beta libraries as 87-base-pair reads. In the paper's pipeline: A later analysis counted tens of millions of unique TCR beta chains across the 666 repertoires, and roughly 10 million of these chains were shared by at least two donors. Raw reads were error-corrected and collapsed into unique sequences with a nearest-neighbor algorithm that merged closely related sequences to remove PCR and sequencing errors. To assign V, D and J gene segments, CDR3 sequences were aligned to IMGT reference sequences. Each retained sequence needed at least a six-nucleotide match to both a V gene segment and a J gene segment. A rearrangement was called productive if the CDR3 had no stop codons and remained in frame with V and J, and every other rearrangement was called non-productive. Following IMGT convention, CDR3 was defined as the stretch from the second conserved V-encoded cysteine to the conserved J-encoded phenylalanine. The earlier analysis of fewer than 750 of the donors excluded sequences that lacked an unambiguous match to a single V gene segment. An earlier analysis of a few hundred of the donors classified V segments as functional when productive rearrangements were above 56.7% and as segregating when the standard deviation between donors was above 5%. A statistical classification framework was built to diagnose cytomegalovirus status from the catalog of TCR beta chain sequences. In a later analysis, TCR nucleotide sequences were compared against IMGT/GENE-DB human TR gene sequences so that V and J genes could be assigned. Using the TCRdist pipeline, a later analysis assigned CDR3 sequences along with most-parsimonious VDJ recombination scenarios. In a later analysis, each TCR beta chain was defined by its CDR3 amino acid sequence together with its V-gene family, and reads lacking a unique V-gene family were excluded. To address suspected cross-contamination and a sequencing artifact, a later analysis removed some 620 highly shared, low-generation-probability nucleotide sequences. A later analysis calculated a clonal expansion index for each public chain from normalized within-repertoire ranks of inferred template counts. In a later analysis, generation probabilities were computed using a VDJ recombination model fitted to out-of-frame rearrangements, and the results were checked against IGoR. A later analysis scored TCR-TCR, TCR-HLA and TCR-CMV co-occurrence with hypergeometric tests, applying a repertoire-size bias correction to TCR pairs. False discovery rates were estimated in a later analysis by permuting HLA or CMV assignments 20 times. A later analysis grouped co-occurring TCRs with DBSCAN, adding TCRdist sequence similarity when clustering within HLA-allele-positive subsets. For co-occurrence clustering, repertoires with fewer than 30,000 or more than 120,000 public chains were excluded, along with 4 to 6 repertoires with anomalous nucleotide sharing. Sourced from immuneACCESS, this table was stored by TCRdb with only in-frame sequences that have V and J called. A share of the clones is absent; for the studies checked, an unresolved V gene accounts for under half, and the remainder has no known explanation. The DNA gave D and trimming, while V, J and clone size come from that table. The table for this sample lists approximately 200,000 clones; around 80% of them were counted only once. 0.22% of the sample lies in the top ten.

V loses 6 bases at its end and J loses 4 bases; junction bases beyond the gene matches: 6. Measured from the cysteine to the phenylalanine, the CDR3 is 15 residues long. Solely the CDR3 DNA is kept, with 45 bases framed from the first base. The germline V gene (reference sequence) specifies MNHEY as CDR1 and SMNVEV as CDR2. For this clone: Its antigen is currently not known. Base qualities are not at hand, and no much larger clone is one base apart.

The cohort was made up of approximately 700 healthy bone marrow donors. All cohort members were sampled while nominally healthy, although unrecorded immune exposures were likely present. The donor was CMV seronegative and belonged to the group of approximately 320 seronegative cohort members. A peripheral blood sample was collected from each donor, and TCR beta sequencing was performed on peripheral blood mononuclear cells. Genomic DNA extraction from the blood cell samples was performed with the Qiagen DNeasy Blood Extraction Kit. This sequence was found in a girl aged 2 to 9 in good health and CMV-seronegative. The chain links TRBV27 with TRBJ2-3; 11 bases in between match TRBD2. Sequences were obtained from PBMCs. CDR3 sequence: CASRPPSGGSDTQYF. The DNA sequence reads TGTGCCAGCAGACCCCCTAGCGGGGGGTCAGATACGCAGTATTTT.